A selection of T cell receptor beta chains follows, all from one sample in a study of human T cells and chemical hapten exposure. TCRdb redid the calling of the RACE reads with MiXCR, one entry per CDR3 protein. The sample lists some 39,000 distinct CDR3 sequences, approximately 7.6% occurring once. The sequenced sample was whole blood, obtained in connection with sensitization to the hapten diphenylcyclopropenone (DPC). Receptor source: a woman aged 50 to 65 with alopecia areata. Some clones in this sample may be carry-over from other donors' samples. The CDR3 runs from the conserved cysteine through the conserved F or W. The D gene is left open where the match is weak. Only some rows state a clone size, as once, few, many or a class for expanded clones.

CDR3aa | CDR3nt | abundance | j_gene | v_gene | d_gene
CASSEVLVNEQFF | TGTGCCAGCAGTGAAGTGTTAGTCAATGAGCAGTTCTTC | few | TRBJ2-1 | TRBV6-1 | NA
CASTPGGPQHF | TGTGCCAGCACCCCCGGGGGGCCCCAGCATTTT | many | TRBJ1-5 | TRBV12-3/TRBV12-4 | NA
CASSSSGTGKGGNTIYF | TGCGCCAGCAGCTCTTCCGGGACAGGGAAAGGTGGAAACACCATATATTTT | few | TRBJ1-3 | TRBV5-1 | TRBD1
CASSIAPDTQYF | TGTGCCAGCAGTATCGCCCCAGATACGCAGTATTTT | many | TRBJ2-3 | TRBV2 | NA
CAWSAPGRSYEQYF | TGTGCCTGGAGTGCTCCGGGACGATCCTACGAGCAGTACTTC | many | TRBJ2-7 | TRBV30 | NA
CASSFPGQGAYEQYF | TGTGCCAGCAGTTTCCCGGGACAGGGGGCCTATGAGCAGTACTTC | few | TRBJ2-7 | TRBV12-3/TRBV12-4 | TRBD1
CASSAGTGNQPQHF | TGTGCCAGCTCAGCCGGGACGGGCAATCAGCCCCAGCATTTT | few | TRBJ1-5 | TRBV18 | NA
CASSPRAGGLSGGRTQYF | TGCGCCAGCAGCCCCCGAGCGGGAGGACTCTCTGGGGGACGTACGCAGTATTTT | NA | TRBJ2-3 | TRBV5-1 | TRBD2
CASSPKAGAYNEQFF | TGTGCCAGCAGCCCGAAGGCAGGAGCCTACAATGAGCAGTTCTTC | NA | TRBJ2-1 | TRBV7-6 | NA
CASSLPGTTYEQYF | TGTGCCAGCAGCTTACCCGGGACAACCTACGAGCAGTACTTC | NA | TRBJ2-7 | TRBV11-2 | NA
CASTAGGKNSPLHF | TGTGCCAGCACGGCAGGGGGCAAAAATTCACCCCTCCACTTT | many | TRBJ1-6 | TRBV6-1 | TRBD1
CSAYRLAGGSYNEQFF | TGCAGCGCATACCGACTAGCGGGAGGGTCCTACAATGAGCAGTTCTTC | few | TRBJ2-1 | TRBV29-1 | TRBD2
CASSLTPGLPGGELFF | TGTGCCAGCAGCTTAACCCCTGGACTCCCCGGCGGGGAGCTGTTTTTT | NA | TRBJ2-2 | TRBV7-3 | NA
CSVEWAEHTQETQYF | TGCAGCGTTGAATGGGCCGAGCATACGCAAGAGACCCAGTACTTC | many | TRBJ2-5 | TRBV29-1 | NA
CAWISGSPYEQYF | TGTGCCTGGATAAGCGGGAGCCCCTACGAGCAGTACTTC | few | TRBJ2-7 | TRBV30 | TRBD2
CASSLSPGATGNTIYF | TGTGCCAGCAGCTTAAGTCCGGGGGCGACTGGAAACACCATATATTTT | many | TRBJ1-3 | TRBV7-3 | NA
CASSPDRDTVRIQYF | TGTGCCAGCTCCCCAGACAGGGATACAGTACGGATTCAGTACTTC | many | TRBJ2-4 | TRBV18 | TRBD1
CASSPEGGTQPQHF | TGTGCCAGCAGCCCCGAGGGGGGGACACAGCCCCAGCATTTT | few | TRBJ1-5 | TRBV7-9 | NA
CASSQEMPGPNEQFF | TGCGCCAGCAGCCAAGAAATGCCGGGTCCCAATGAGCAGTTCTTC | few | TRBJ2-1 | TRBV4-3 | NA
CASSFPRSYGGNTDTQYF | TGTGCCAGCAGTTTCCCCAGGTCCTACGGTGGTAACACAGATACGCAGTATTTT | many | TRBJ2-3 | TRBV12-3/TRBV12-4 | NA
CASTLGQGNSPLHF | TGTGCCAGCACCCTGGGACAGGGGAATTCACCCCTCCACTTT | many | TRBJ1-6 | TRBV12-3/TRBV12-4 | TRBD1
CASSFGGGGPQETQYF | TGTGCCAGCAGCTTCGGGGGCGGTGGCCCACAAGAGACCCAGTACTTC | few | TRBJ2-5 | TRBV11-2 | NA
CSVESGGGYEQYF | TGCAGCGTTGAATCTGGTGGGGGGTACGAGCAGTACTTC | many | TRBJ2-7 | TRBV29-1 | NA
CASSQEATGVTDTQYF | TGTGCCAGCAGCCAAGAGGCGACAGGGGTAACAGATACGCAGTATTTT | NA | TRBJ2-3 | TRBV4-2 | TRBD1
CATGDTEAFF | TGTGCCACCGGGGACACTGAAGCTTTCTTT | many | TRBJ1-1 | TRBV10-3 | NA
CASRRHLAGGADNEQFF | TGTGCCAGCAGGAGACACTTAGCGGGAGGTGCGGACAATGAGCAGTTCTTC | many | TRBJ2-1 | TRBV6-2/TRBV6-3 | TRBD2
CASSPEIYEQYF | TGTGCCAGCTCACCGGAGATATACGAGCAGTACTTC | few | TRBJ2-7 | TRBV18 | NA
CASSQQGTPLHF | TGTGCCAGCAGCCAACAGGGAACCCCCCTCCACTTT | many | TRBJ1-6 | TRBV7-9 | NA
CASSQTKGTSGSHEQYF | TGTGCCAGCAGCCAGACTAAAGGGACTAGCGGGAGCCACGAGCAGTACTTC | NA | TRBJ2-7 | TRBV3-1 | TRBD2
CASSSLQGASDTQYF | TGTGCCAGCAGCTCTCTACAGGGGGCTTCAGATACGCAGTATTTT | NA | TRBJ2-3 | TRBV7-9 | TRBD1
CASSLGGQGGSPLHF | TGTGCCAGCAGTTTAGGGGGACAGGGGGGTTCACCCCTCCACTTT | many | TRBJ1-6 | TRBV12-3/TRBV12-4 | TRBD1
CASTSSQLAGHEQFF | TGTGCCAGCACCTCAAGTCAACTAGCGGGACATGAGCAGTTCTTC | few | TRBJ2-1 | TRBV14 | TRBD2
CSVGRGSADTQYF | TGCAGCGTCGGACGGGGGTCCGCAGATACGCAGTATTTT | many | TRBJ2-3 | TRBV29-1 | NA
CASSFPGQGVHEQYF | TGTGCCAGCAGTTTCCCGGGACAGGGAGTCCACGAGCAGTACTTC | many | TRBJ2-7 | TRBV12-3/TRBV12-4 | TRBD1
CASSQVLAGATYNEQFF | TGTGCCAGCAGCCAAGTTCTAGCGGGGGCGACCTACAATGAGCAGTTCTTC | few | TRBJ2-1 | TRBV4-2 | TRBD2
CASSLRPSRGSYEQYF | TGTGCCAGCAGTTTGCGCCCCTCGCGCGGTTCCTACGAGCAGTACTTC | many | TRBJ2-7 | TRBV12-3/TRBV12-4 | NA
CASRTQGGNTEAFF | TGTGCCAGCAGGACCCAGGGAGGGAACACTGAAGCTTTCTTT | many | TRBJ1-1 | TRBV6-4 | NA
CASSRFGTSGNYNEQFF | TGTGCCAGCAGCCGGTTCGGAACTAGCGGGAATTACAATGAGCAGTTCTTC | many | TRBJ2-1 | TRBV4-2 | TRBD2
CSARRDYYTQYF | TGCAGTGCTAGAAGGGACTATTATACGCAGTATTTT | many | TRBJ2-3 | TRBV20-1 | TRBD2
CASSLTDTQYF | TGTGCCAGCAGCCTCACAGATACGCAGTATTTT | many | TRBJ2-3 | TRBV14 | NA
CASRGGGGNQPQHF | TGTGCCAGCAGGGGAGGGGGAGGCAATCAGCCCCAGCATTTT | many | TRBJ1-5 | TRBV6-5 | NA
CASSHPTGMNNQPQHF | TGTGCCAGCAGCCACCCGACAGGGATGAACAATCAGCCCCAGCATTTT | NA | TRBJ1-5 | TRBV13 | TRBD1
CASSLVLAGNYNEQFF | TGCGCCAGCAGCTTGGTACTAGCGGGAAACTACAATGAGCAGTTCTTC | many | TRBJ2-1 | TRBV5-1 | TRBD2
CASSSTGGEYEQYF | TGTGCCAGCTCATCGACAGGGGGCGAGTACGAGCAGTACTTC | many | TRBJ2-7 | TRBV18 | TRBD1
CASSFSRLNIQYF | TGTGCCAGCAGCTTCTCCCGACTAAACATTCAGTACTTC | few | TRBJ2-4 | TRBV11-3 | NA
CASSPGGAGGETQYF | TGTGCCAGCAGCCCCGGGGGGGCGGGAGGAGAGACCCAGTACTTC | many | TRBJ2-5 | TRBV7-2 | TRBD2
CASSPGTGNYGYTF | TGTGCCAGCAGTCCGGGGACAGGGAACTATGGCTACACCTTC | many | TRBJ1-2 | TRBV28 | TRBD1
CASSSPGPYNEQFF | TGTGCCAGCAGCAGCCCCGGGCCCTACAATGAGCAGTTCTTC | NA | TRBJ2-1 | TRBV11-3 | NA
CSVVSGTGPSYEQYF | TGCAGCGTTGTTAGTGGGACAGGGCCCTCCTACGAGCAGTACTTC | many | TRBJ2-7 | TRBV29-1 | TRBD1